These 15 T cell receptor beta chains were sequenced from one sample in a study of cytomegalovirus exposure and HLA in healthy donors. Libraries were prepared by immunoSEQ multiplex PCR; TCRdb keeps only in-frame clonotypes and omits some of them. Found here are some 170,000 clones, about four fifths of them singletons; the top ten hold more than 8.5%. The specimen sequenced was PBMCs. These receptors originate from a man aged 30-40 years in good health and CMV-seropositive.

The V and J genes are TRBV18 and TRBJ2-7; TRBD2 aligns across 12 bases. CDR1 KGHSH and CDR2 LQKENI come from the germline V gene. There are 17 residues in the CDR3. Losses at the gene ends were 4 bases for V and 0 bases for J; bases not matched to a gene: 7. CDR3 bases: TGTGCCAGCTCACTTGGACTAGCGGGGAGTTACTCCTACGAGCAGTACTTC. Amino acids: CASSLGLAGSYSYEQYF.

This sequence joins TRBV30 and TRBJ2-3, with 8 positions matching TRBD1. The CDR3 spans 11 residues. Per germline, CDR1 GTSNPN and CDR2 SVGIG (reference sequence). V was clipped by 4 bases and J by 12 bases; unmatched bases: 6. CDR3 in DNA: TGTGCCTGGACAGGTGGGACAGGACAGTATTTT. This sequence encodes CAWTGGTGQYF.

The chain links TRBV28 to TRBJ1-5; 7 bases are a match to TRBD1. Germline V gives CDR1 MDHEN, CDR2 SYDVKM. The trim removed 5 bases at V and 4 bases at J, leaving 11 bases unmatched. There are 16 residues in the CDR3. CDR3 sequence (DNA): TGTGCCAGCAGTACTCCCAGCGGACAGGAAAATCAGCCCCAGCATTTT. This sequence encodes CASSTPSGQENQPQHF.

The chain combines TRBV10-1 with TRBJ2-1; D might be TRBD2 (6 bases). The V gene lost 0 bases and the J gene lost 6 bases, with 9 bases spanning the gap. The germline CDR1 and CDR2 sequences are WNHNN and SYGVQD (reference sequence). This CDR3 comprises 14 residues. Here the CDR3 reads CASSESGGPNEQFF. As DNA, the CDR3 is TGCGCCAGCAGTGAGTCGGGGGGTCCCAATGAGCAGTTCTTC.

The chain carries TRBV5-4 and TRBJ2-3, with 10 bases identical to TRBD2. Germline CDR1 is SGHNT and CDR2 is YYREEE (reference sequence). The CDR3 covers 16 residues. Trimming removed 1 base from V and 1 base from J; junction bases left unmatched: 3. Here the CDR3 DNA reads TGTGCCAGCAGCTTGACTAGCGGGGCTCGCACAGATACGCAGTATTTT. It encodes CASSLTSGARTDTQYF.

CDR3: CASSQDLESSHTKQYF. For the CDR3, the DNA is TGCGCCAGCAGCCAAGATCTGGAGTCGTCCCATACGAAGCAGTACTTC. The rearrangement uses TRBV4-1 and TRBJ2-7; D is unclear. The CDR3 covers 16 residues. V shed 0 bases and J shed 8 bases, with 20 bases lying between them. Germline V gene sequence: CDR1 MGHRA, CDR2 YSYEKL.

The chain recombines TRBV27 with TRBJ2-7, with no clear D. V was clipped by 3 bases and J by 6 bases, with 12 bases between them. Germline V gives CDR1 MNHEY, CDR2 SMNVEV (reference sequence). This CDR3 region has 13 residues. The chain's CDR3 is CASSLLPWLEQYF. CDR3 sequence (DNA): TGTGCCAGCAGTTTGCTGCCTTGGCTCGAGCAGTACTTC.

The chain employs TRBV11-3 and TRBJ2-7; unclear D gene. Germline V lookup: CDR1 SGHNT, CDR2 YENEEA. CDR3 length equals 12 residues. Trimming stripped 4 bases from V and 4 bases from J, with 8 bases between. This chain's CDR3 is CASSSSGYEQYF. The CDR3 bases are TGTGCCAGCAGCTCCTCGGGTTACGAGCAGTACTTC.

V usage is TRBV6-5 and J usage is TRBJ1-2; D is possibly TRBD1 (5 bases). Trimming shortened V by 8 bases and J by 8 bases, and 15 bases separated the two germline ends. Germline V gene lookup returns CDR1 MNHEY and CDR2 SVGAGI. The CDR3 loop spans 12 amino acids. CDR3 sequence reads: CASGMKGRGYTF. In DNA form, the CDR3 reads TGTGCCAGCGGAATGAAGGGGCGCGGCTACACCTTC.

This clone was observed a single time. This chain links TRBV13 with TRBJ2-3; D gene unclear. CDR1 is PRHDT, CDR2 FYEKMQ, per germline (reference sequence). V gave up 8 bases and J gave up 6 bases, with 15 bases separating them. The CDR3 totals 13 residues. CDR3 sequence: CASRFALGDTQYF. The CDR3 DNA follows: TGTGCCAGCCGATTCGCTCTGGGCGATACGCAGTATTTT.

This CDR3 reads CAISQGRANQPQHF. For the CDR3, the DNA is TGTGCCATCAGTCAGGGGAGGGCTAATCAGCCCCAGCATTTT. The chain employs TRBV10-3 and TRBJ1-5, with D possibly TRBD1 on 6 matching bases. This CDR3 is built from 14 residues. Germline V gene lookup returns CDR1 ENHRY and CDR2 SYGVKD. The V end was cut by 5 bases, the J end by 4 bases, with 12 bases between.

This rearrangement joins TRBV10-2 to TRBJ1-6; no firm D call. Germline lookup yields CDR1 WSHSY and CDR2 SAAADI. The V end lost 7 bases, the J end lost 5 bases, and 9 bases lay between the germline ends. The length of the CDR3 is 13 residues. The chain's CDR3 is CASMTGNNSPLHF. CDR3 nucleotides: TGCGCCAGCATGACGGGGAATAATTCACCCCTCCACTTT.

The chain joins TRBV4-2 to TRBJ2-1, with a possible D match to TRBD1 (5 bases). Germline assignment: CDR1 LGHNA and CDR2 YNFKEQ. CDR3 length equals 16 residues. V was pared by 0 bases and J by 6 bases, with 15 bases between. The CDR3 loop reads CASSQDQRGAFNEQFF. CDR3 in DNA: TGTGCCAGCAGCCAAGATCAAAGGGGCGCGTTCAATGAGCAGTTCTTC.

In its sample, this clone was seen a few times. As DNA, the CDR3 is TGTGCCTGGAGTGGGGCACAGGGGGCTCGGACCTTC. Residues: CAWSGAQGARTF. V usage is TRBV30 and J usage is TRBJ1-2; 9 bases are a match to TRBD1. Germline lookup yields CDR1 GTSNPN and CDR2 SVGIG (reference sequence). This CDR3 has 12 amino acids. The ends lost 1 base at V and 14 bases at J; junction bases unmatched: 8.

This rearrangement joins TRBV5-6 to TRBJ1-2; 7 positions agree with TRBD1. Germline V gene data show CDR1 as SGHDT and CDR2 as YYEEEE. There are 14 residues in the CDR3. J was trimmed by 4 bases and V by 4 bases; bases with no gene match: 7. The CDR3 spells CASSPRQGRYGYTF. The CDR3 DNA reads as TGTGCCAGCAGCCCTAGACAGGGTCGCTATGGCTACACCTTC.